The next 20 T cell receptor beta chains were all read from a single sample in a study of cytomegalovirus exposure and HLA in healthy donors. The PCR ran on 60 Vbeta and 13 Jbeta primers. The repertoire was sequenced with immunoSEQ multiplex PCR; TCRdb's copy has only in-frame clones and lacks some. Of tens of thousands of clones in the sample, 70% to 80% were seen once. Material: PBMCs. Source of these receptors: a woman aged 40-49 years in good health and CMV-seropositive.

The chain joins TRBV6-5 to TRBJ1-1; TRBD1 is a possible D gene (5 bases). The CDR3 contains 13 residues. Germline CDR1 MNHEY, CDR2 SVGAGI. Between the trimmed V and J ends, which lost 0 bases and 8 bases, there was a span of 10 bases. The CDR3 sequence: CASSYSGDLEAFF. Written as DNA, the CDR3 is TGTGCCAGCAGTTACTCGGGGGACTTAGAAGCTTTCTTT.

This clone was observed a single time. This chain uses TRBV9 with TRBJ2-1; TRBD2 aligns across 9 bases. Germline lookup yields CDR1 SGDLS and CDR2 YYNGEE. V shed 2 bases, J shed 0 bases, and the junction held 12 bases outside the gene matches. The CDR3 spans 19 residues. In nucleotides, the CDR3 is TGTGCCAGCAGCGTGCTGTGGCGGGAGGGCCCAAGCTCCTACAATGAGCAGTTCTTC. Translating gives CASSVLWREGPSSYNEQFF.

This chain joins TRBV30 and TRBJ1-1; a weak D match, TRBD1 (6 bases). This CDR3 contains 13 residues. The V end lost 2 bases, the J end lost 2 bases, and 9 bases lay between the germline ends. Germline V gene data show CDR1 as GTSNPN and CDR2 as SVGIG (reference sequence). This CDR3 is CAWSQGINTEAFF. CDR3 DNA: TGTGCCTGGAGTCAGGGGATTAACACTGAAGCTTTCTTT.

This rearrangement joins TRBV2 to TRBJ2-1; D may be TRBD1 (5 bases). Germline V gene data show CDR1 as SNHLY and CDR2 as FYNNEI. V lost 6 bases and J lost 7, with 13 bases in between. The CDR3 totals 13 residues. DNA of the CDR3: TGTGCCAGCAGGGACCCCAGGGCAAATGAGCAGTTCTTC. It codes for CASRDPRANEQFF.

This clone was seen only once. CDR3 coding DNA: TGTGCCAGTACTCGGGGATGGAGCAATCAGCCCCAGCATTTT. It codes for CASTRGWSNQPQHF. J is TRBJ1-5 and V is TRBV19, with D unresolved. CDR3 size: 14 residues. V was cut by 7 bases and J by 1 base, with 11 bases left in between. CDR1 is LNHDA and CDR2 is SQIVND in the germline V gene (reference sequence).

This chain joins TRBV30 and TRBJ1-1; weak D call: TRBD1 (5 bases). Trimming shortened V by 2 bases and J by 4 bases, and 8 bases separated the two germline ends. Germline V gene sequence: CDR1 GTSNPN, CDR2 SVGIG (reference sequence). The CDR3 extends over 12 amino acids. CDR3 loop: CAWSRGGTEAFF. For the CDR3, the DNA is TGTGCCTGGAGTCGGGGGGGCACTGAAGCTTTCTTT.

The V gene is TRBV6-4, the J gene TRBJ1-2; D might be TRBD1 (5 bases). The germline V and J ends were trimmed by 9 bases and 6 bases, with 14 bases remaining between them. The CDR3 runs to 12 residues. Per the germline V gene, CDR1 is MRHNA and CDR2 is SNTAGT. CDR3 sequence (DNA): TGTGCCAGTAACATGGACAAACATGGCTACACCTTC. Encoded protein: CASNMDKHGYTF.

The V gene is TRBV2, the J gene TRBJ1-1, with D perhaps matching TRBD1 (6 bases). V lost 5 bases, J lost 5 bases, and 9 bases lay in between. The CDR3 consists of 12 residues. Germline CDR1 reads SNHLY; CDR2 reads FYNNEI. CDR3 loop: CASSTGFTEAFF. In nucleotides, the CDR3 is TGTGCCAGCAGTACAGGGTTTACTGAAGCTTTCTTT.

The chain joins TRBV28 to TRBJ2-3, with 11 bases lining up with TRBD2. Per the germline V gene, CDR1 is MDHEN and CDR2 is SYDVKM. The junction had 9 bases not matched to a gene; V was cut back by 5 bases and J by 5 bases. This CDR3 comprises 16 residues. The CDR3: CASSPGLAGGGDTQYF. The DNA of the CDR3 is TGTGCCAGCAGTCCCGGACTAGCGGGTGGTGGAGATACGCAGTATTTT.

The chain has TRBV7-6 and TRBJ1-5; D possibly corresponds to TRBD1 (6 bases). The CDR3 is 15 residues long. Germline CDR1 and CDR2: SGHVS and FNYEAQ. V lost 4 bases, J lost 4 bases, and 14 bases lay in between. The CDR3 reads CASSSGTLGNQPQHF. In nucleotides, the CDR3 is TGTGCCAGCAGCTCCGGGACACTCGGTAATCAGCCCCAGCATTTT.

The chain couples TRBV19 to TRBJ2-5; 11 bases match TRBD2. Germline assignment: CDR1 LNHDA and CDR2 SQIVND (reference sequence). The CDR3 has 17 amino acids. The V segment lost 3 bases and the J segment 5 bases; nucleotides outside the gene matches: 11. The chain's CDR3 is CASSIEFSGRVGETQYF. CDR3 coding DNA: TGTGCCAGTAGTATCGAATTTAGCGGGAGGGTCGGGGAGACCCAGTACTTC.

The V call is TRBV29-1, the J call TRBJ1-2; D not resolved. The CDR3 has 13 residues. The germline V gene encodes CDR1 SQVTM and CDR2 ANQGSEA. Trimming cost V 4 bases and J 4 bases, with 13 bases left between them. This chain's CDR3 is CSVARRHTYGYTF. CDR3 nucleotides: TGCAGCGTTGCTCGGCGGCATACCTATGGCTACACCTTC.

V gene TRBV7-9 combines with J gene TRBJ1-5; the D gene is possibly TRBD1 (6 bases). This CDR3 is built from 15 residues. Germline CDR1 reads SEHNR; CDR2 reads FQNEAQ (reference sequence). Trimming took 7 bases from V and 3 from J, leaving 16 bases between them. The CDR3 nucleotides are TGTGCCAGCACCTTGGCCGGGACATACAATCAGCCCCAGCATTTT. It codes for CASTLAGTYNQPQHF.

The V gene is TRBV9, the J gene TRBJ2-1; D may be TRBD2 (5 bases). Germline values: CDR1 SGDLS, CDR2 YYNGEE. The CDR3 spans 15 residues. V lost 3 bases to trimming and J lost 0 bases, with 10 bases between them. The CDR3 spells CASSAAGASYNEQFF. CDR3 nucleotides: TGTGCCAGCAGCGCCGCGGGCGCCTCCTACAATGAGCAGTTCTTC.

This chain uses TRBV5-1 with TRBJ2-1; D gene unclear. V lost 0 bases to trimming and J lost 0 bases, with 10 bases between them. CDR1 and CDR2 from the germline V gene are SGHRS and YFSETQ. This CDR3 has 16 amino acids. The CDR3 DNA reads as TGCGCCAGCAGCTTGGATCGGGTCAGCTCCTACAATGAGCAGTTCTTC. Translation gives CASSLDRVSSYNEQFF.

Only one count was recorded for this clone. V is TRBV29-1 and J is TRBJ2-1, with D perhaps TRBD1 (7 bases). Germline CDR1 reads SQVTM; CDR2 reads ANQGSEA. The CDR3 length is 14 residues. V was trimmed by 1 base and J by 2 bases, leaving 9 bases between them. The CDR3 spells CSVEGGTAYNEQFF. In DNA, the CDR3 is TGCAGCGTTGAAGGCGGGACAGCCTACAATGAGCAGTTCTTC.

This chain links TRBV28 with TRBJ1-1; D may be TRBD1 (6 bases). Per the germline V gene, CDR1 is MDHEN and CDR2 is SYDVKM. The CDR3 is made up of 16 amino acids. Trimming stripped 6 bases from V and 0 bases from J, with 17 bases between. In DNA form, the CDR3 reads TGTGCCAGCAGCCCAGGCGGGGGGCGGATGAACACTGAAGCTTTCTTT. This codes for CASSPGGGRMNTEAFF.

CDR3 amino acids: CASSWGTGDYEQYF. The CDR3 coding sequence is TGTGCCAGCAGCTGGGGGACAGGGGATTACGAGCAGTACTTC. The chain has TRBV7-9 and TRBJ2-7, with 10 bases aligning to TRBD1. The V gene end was trimmed by 4 bases and the J gene end by 4 bases; junction bases not matched to a gene: 4. There are 14 residues in the CDR3. CDR1 is SEHNR and CDR2 is FQNEAQ in the germline V gene (reference sequence).

This clone showed up just a few times. This chain links TRBV5-6 with TRBJ1-3; TRBD1 aligns across 8 bases. There are 14 residues in the CDR3. Germline V lookup: CDR1 SGHDT, CDR2 YYEEEE. Germline trimming cut 4 bases from V and 2 bases from J; bases unmatched to any gene: 2. The CDR3 region is CASSRDRTGNTIYF. DNA for the CDR3: TGTGCCAGCAGCCGGGACAGGACTGGAAACACCATATATTTT.

The chain uses TRBV6-5 and TRBJ1-6, with TRBD1 as a possible D gene (5 bases). The CDR3 is made up of 16 amino acids. Germline V gives CDR1 MNHEY, CDR2 SVGAGI. V was shortened by 2 bases and J by 1 base, with 9 bases between the two germline ends. The CDR3 DNA reads TGTGCCAGCAGTTACACCCGACAGTCCTATAATTCACCCCTCCACTTT. It encodes CASSYTRQSYNSPLHF.